This TCR beta chain emerged from a study of cytomegalovirus exposure and HLA in healthy donors. In the PCR, 60 Vbeta and 13 Jbeta primers were used. Per the study methods: Approximately 80 million unique TCR beta chains, about 11 million of them shared, were counted by a later analysis. Profiled with immunoSEQ multiplex PCR; TCRdb holds only in-frame clones, not every one. V and J calls and clone size come straight from that table; D and trimming were deduced from the DNA. The table lists 150,000 to 200,000 clones, roughly 87% of them singletons. The V gene's germline CDR1 is SGHNT and CDR2 YYREEE (reference sequence). V shed 3 bases, J shed 7 bases, and the junction held 2 bases outside the gene matches. The CDR3 consists of 15 residues. The study's findings and limits: Associated with cytomegalovirus, according to the listing, were around 160 TCR beta chains.

To note about this clone: The antigen remains unidentified.

This rearrangement joins TRBV5-4 to TRBJ2-1, with 15 nucleotides matching TRBD2. Sequencing input: PBMCs. This receptor was identified in a man in his fifties or sixties in good health and CMV-seropositive. As DNA, the CDR3 is TGTGCCAGCAGCTCCGGACTAGCGGGGGGGAATGAGCAGTTCTTC. This encodes CASSSGLAGGNEQFF.